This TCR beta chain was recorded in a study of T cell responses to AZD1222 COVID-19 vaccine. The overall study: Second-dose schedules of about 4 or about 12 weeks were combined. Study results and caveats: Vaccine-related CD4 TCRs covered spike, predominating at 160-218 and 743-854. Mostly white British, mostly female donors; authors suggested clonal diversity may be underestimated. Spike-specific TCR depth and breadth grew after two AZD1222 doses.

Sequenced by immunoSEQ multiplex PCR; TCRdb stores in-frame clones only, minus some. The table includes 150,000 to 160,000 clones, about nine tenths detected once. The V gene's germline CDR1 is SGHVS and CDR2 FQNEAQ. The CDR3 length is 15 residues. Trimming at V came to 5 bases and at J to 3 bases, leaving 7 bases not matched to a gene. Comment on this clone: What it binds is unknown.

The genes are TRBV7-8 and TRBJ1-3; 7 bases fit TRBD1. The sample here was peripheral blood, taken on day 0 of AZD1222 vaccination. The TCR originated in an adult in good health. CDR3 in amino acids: CASSGPRDSGNTIYF. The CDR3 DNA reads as TGTGCCAGCAGCGGCCCCCGGGACAGTGGAAACACCATATATTTT.